The rows below give T cell receptor beta chains drawn from one sample of a study of technical replicates of blood from several donors. This table comes from immunoSEQ multiplex PCR, and its TCRdb copy is limited to in-frame clones, with some not included. The table shows tens of thousands of clones, with approximately 90% occurring only once. The sequenced sample consisted of PBMCs. These receptors were obtained from a human donor in good health. Some clones in this sample may be carry-over from other donors' samples. Each CDR3 is given with its conserved first and last residue. The D gene is left open where the match is weak. Expanded clones get a size class; other rows say once, few or many, or leave the size out.

>TRBJ2-7|-|-|TRBV28
CASSPSVSGGTYEQYF
TGTGCCAGCAGTCCCTCTGTCAGTGGAGGCACCTACGAGCAGTACTTC
>TRBJ1-4|TRBD1|-|TRBV19
CASRDRVVEKLFF
TGTGCCAGTAGGGACAGGGTCGTTGAAAAACTGTTTTTT
>TRBJ1-5|-|-|TRBV2
CASSWEGRSNQPQHF
TGTGCCAGCAGTTGGGAGGGGAGGAGCAATCAGCCCCAGCATTTT
>TRBJ2-7|-|-|TRBV18
CASSPLHRVEQYF
TGTGCCAGCTCACCACTTCATCGGGTAGAGCAGTACTTC
>TRBJ1-3|-|few|TRBV6-5
CASSYWGPRGHTIYF
TGTGCCAGCAGTTACTGGGGGCCGCGCGGACACACCATATATTTT
>TRBJ1-4|-|-|TRBV7-9
CASSPTTTGEKLFF
TGTGCCAGCAGCCCGACCACGACAGGTGAAAAACTGTTTTTT
>TRBJ1-6|TRBD1|-|TRBV6-1
CASGGQGVGSPLHF
TGTGCCAGCGGGGGACAGGGGGTTGGTTCACCCCTCCACTTT
>TRBJ1-1|-|-|TRBV18
CASSRPQRNTEAFF
TGTGCCAGCTCACGGCCTCAAAGGAACACTGAAGCTTTCTTT
>TRBJ2-7|-|-|TRBV7-2
CASSNTGYEQYF
TGTGCCAGCAGCAACACAGGATACGAGCAGTACTTC
>TRBJ2-1|TRBD1|-|TRBV4-1
CASSQGGQGYNEQFF
TGCGCCAGCAGCCAAGGTGGACAGGGGTACAATGAGCAGTTCTTC
>TRBJ2-3|TRBD2|-|TRBV10-3
CATALGGSSDTQYF
TGTGCCACCGCCCTTGGCGGGAGCTCAGATACGCAGTATTTT
>TRBJ2-5|TRBD1|-|TRBV18
CASSPTGDRETQYF
TGTGCCAGCTCACCAACCGGGGACAGAGAGACCCAGTACTTC
>TRBJ1-1|-|-|TRBV5-4
CASSRIIRDTEAFF
TGTGCCAGCAGCAGGATCATCAGGGACACTGAAGCTTTCTTT
>TRBJ2-2|-|-|TRBV11-2
CASSLVTGELFF
TGTGCCAGCAGCTTAGTAACCGGGGAGCTGTTTTTT
>TRBJ2-1|-|-|TRBV6-1
CASSGLGGANEQFF
TGTGCCAGCAGCGGGCTAGGAGGGGCCAATGAGCAGTTCTTC
>TRBJ1-1|TRBD1|-|TRBV11-2
CASSLDARGSTAFF
TGTGCCAGCAGCTTAGACGCCAGGGGGAGTACAGCTTTCTTT
>TRBJ1-1|-|-|TRBV18
CASSPARGNTEAFF
TGTGCCAGCTCACCGGCCAGGGGGAACACTGAAGCTTTCTTT
>TRBJ2-7|-|-|TRBV6-5
CATGGTANTYEQYF
TGTGCCACCGGAGGGACAGCAAATACCTACGAGCAGTACTTC
>TRBJ2-2|-|once|TRBV30
CAWSVKTLNTGELFF
TGTGCCTGGAGTGTGAAGACTCTGAACACCGGGGAGCTGTTTTTT
>TRBJ2-1|TRBD2|-|TRBV9
CASSGLAGGIYNEQFF
TGTGCCAGCAGCGGCCTAGCGGGAGGAATCTACAATGAGCAGTTCTTC
>TRBJ2-7|TRBD2|-|TRBV4-2
CASSQEERGHSYEQYF
TGTGCCAGCAGCCAAGAGGAGCGGGGGCACTCCTACGAGCAGTACTTC
>TRBJ2-7|TRBD1|-|TRBV28
CASSFGTARSNEQYF
TGTGCCAGCAGTTTCGGGACAGCCAGGTCCAACGAGCAGTACTTC
>TRBJ2-3|TRBD2|-|TRBV11-1
CASSLLAGGNTDTQYF
TGTGCCAGCAGCTTACTAGCGGGGGGGAACACAGATACGCAGTATTTT
>TRBJ2-6|-|-|TRBV19
CASLGAGVSSGANVLTF
TGTGCCAGTTTGGGGGCGGGGGTTAGCTCTGGGGCCAACGTCCTGACTTTC
>TRBJ2-5|TRBD2|-|TRBV19
CASSIGGAGEQETQYF
TGTGCCAGTAGTATCGGTGGCGCGGGGGAACAAGAGACCCAGTACTTC
>TRBJ2-7|-|-|TRBV15
CATSSSLYEQYF
TGTGCCACCAGCAGTAGTCTCTACGAGCAGTACTTC
>TRBJ1-2|TRBD1|-|TRBV7-2
CASSETGFYGYTF
TGTGCCAGCAGCGAGACAGGGTTCTATGGCTACACCTTC
>TRBJ2-3|-|-|TRBV4-2
CASSRQLGVPTDTQYF
TGTGCCAGCAGCCGCCAGCTCGGGGTACCCACAGATACGCAGTATTTT
>TRBJ1-1|-|-|TRBV28
CASSLGRGNTEAFF
TGTGCCAGCAGTTTGGGAAGGGGGAACACTGAAGCTTTCTTT
>TRBJ2-1|TRBD2|-|TRBV7-2
CASTRTSGDYNEQFF
TGTGCCAGCACCCGGACTAGCGGGGATTACAATGAGCAGTTCTTC
>TRBJ1-2|TRBD1|-|TRBV7-6
CASSSDRERSGYTF
TGTGCCAGCAGCAGCGACAGGGAGAGGAGTGGCTACACCTTC
>TRBJ2-1|TRBD2|few|TRBV2
CASSDTGLAGGPNEQFF
TGTGCCAGCAGTGATACGGGACTAGCGGGGGGGCCCAATGAGCAGTTCTTC
>TRBJ2-4|TRBD1|-|TRBV6-1
CASSETGQGAFFAKNIQYF
TGTGCCAGCAGTGAAACAGGACAGGGGGCTTTCTTTGCCAAAAACATTCAGTACTTC
>TRBJ2-7|-|-|TRBV12-5
CASGPTGQIRNEQYF
TGTGCTAGTGGCCCCACTGGACAAATAAGGAACGAGCAGTACTTC
>TRBJ2-7|-|-|TRBV29-1
CSVGGTYEQYF
TGCAGCGTTGGAGGAACCTACGAGCAGTACTTC
>TRBJ1-2|TRBD1|-|TRBV5-8
CASSFTQGANNYGYTF
TGTGCCAGCAGCTTTACCCAGGGGGCGAATAACTATGGCTACACCTTC
>TRBJ2-7|TRBD1|-|TRBV5-8
CASSLRTGGAVQYF
TGTGCCAGCAGCCTAAGGACAGGGGGCGCGGTGCAGTACTTC
>TRBJ1-2|-|-|TRBV7-2
CASSLSGGSYGYTF
TGTGCCAGCAGCTTATCGGGGGGCTCCTATGGCTACACCTTC
>TRBJ2-5|TRBD2|few|TRBV6-1
CASSNGLGEYF
TGTGCCAGCAGTAACGGACTAGGGGAGTACTTC
>TRBJ2-5|TRBD1|-|TRBV5-1
CASSGRDRGNKETQYF
TGCGCCAGCAGCGGAAGGGACAGGGGCAATAAAGAGACCCAGTACTTC
>TRBJ1-1|-|-|TRBV19
CASSIAVNTEAFF
TGTGCCAGTAGTATAGCGGTGAACACTGAAGCTTTCTTT
>TRBJ2-7|-|-|TRBV7-2
CASSSSDRYEQYF
TGTGCCAGCAGCTCTTCGGACAGATACGAGCAGTACTTC
>TRBJ2-3|TRBD2|-|TRBV7-2
CASSPKAGGSRGTDTQYF
TGTGCCAGCAGCCCGAAAGCGGGAGGTTCAAGGGGCACAGATACGCAGTATTTT
>TRBJ1-5|-|-|TRBV7-9
CASKQGNQPQHF
TGTGCCAGCAAACAGGGAAATCAGCCCCAGCATTTT
>TRBJ2-3|TRBD2|-|TRBV7-9
CASSPAGTSGGLDTQYF
TGTGCCAGCAGCCCCGCGGGGACTAGCGGGGGATTAGATACGCAGTATTTT
>TRBJ2-5|TRBD2|-|TRBV7-2
CASSDGGAVETQYF
TGTGCCAGCAGCGACGGGGGGGCCGTGGAGACCCAGTACTTC
>TRBJ1-5|TRBD1|-|TRBV30
CAWSVRYRGQVQPQHF
TGTGCCTGGAGTGTACGGTACAGGGGGCAAGTTCAGCCCCAGCATTTT
>TRBJ2-7|-|-|TRBV7-2
CALAVGPYEQYF
TGTGCCTTAGCGGTTGGTCCCTACGAGCAGTACTTC
>TRBJ2-3|-|-|TRBV6-1
CASSRTDTDTQYF
TGTGCCAGCAGCCGGACAGACACAGATACGCAGTATTTT
>TRBJ1-1|-|few|TRBV5-1
CASSLDGMNTEAFF
TGCGCCAGCAGCTTGGACGGGATGAACACTGAAGCTTTCTTT
>TRBJ2-7|-|-|TRBV11-2
CASSLDPYSYEQYF
TGTGCCAGCAGCTTAGATCCCTACTCCTACGAGCAGTACTTC